This T cell receptor (beta chain) was obtained from a study of CD8 T cells in ankylosing spondylitis. On this clonotype itself: As yet, its antigen is unknown.

Scientists made TCR beta libraries using quantitative 5'-RACE with molecular barcodes. Using its own MiXCR run on the 5' RACE reads, TCRdb lists one record per CDR3 protein. There are more than 250,000 distinct CDR3 sequences in the sample; 6.5% to 10% occur only once, and roughly 15% lies in the top ten. Findings of the study overall: Seemingly distinctive of ankylosing spondylitis blood was a TCR beta motif formed by eight highly homologous variants.

The CDR3 length is 14 residues. Between the trimmed V and J ends, which lost 3 bases and 0 bases, there was a span of 7 bases. Germline CDR1 is SGHAT and CDR2 is FQNNGV. This clonotype originated in a male donor with ankylosing spondylitis. The sample consisted of blood, either unsorted or a sorted T cell fraction (not recorded which). The J gene is TRBJ2-3, the V gene TRBV11-2, with no clear D. Here the CDR3 reads CASSFGPSTDTQYF. The CDR3 region has the DNA TGTGCCAGCAGCTTTGGGCCGAGCACAGATACGCAGTATTTT.